Listed below are T cell receptor beta chains from one sample, sequenced in a study of shared clonotypes between healthy human individuals. Sequenced by immunoSEQ multiplex PCR; TCRdb stores in-frame clones only, minus some. The table has some 300,000 clones, 70% to 75% seen once; the top ten hold 10%. The sample consisted of memory CD4+ T cells sorted from blood. The source of these receptors is a man aged 25-45 years in good health. Each CDR3 is given without its conserved first and last residue.

v_call cdr3_aa
TRBV7-2 ASSSPGGKPSTDTQY
TRBV27 ASKGRPGSAEQF
TRBV18 ASSPSPLPQETQY
TRBV30 ACGVPSADTQY
TRBV25-1 ASSSPGRPTQY
TRBV2 ASSANMNEKLF
TRBV2 ASSEGQVLTDTQY
TRBV28 ASRTSTGVSYEQY
TRBV7-9 ASSLPGVLTDTQY
TRBV16 ASSPVGRRANYGYT
TRBV2 ASTVTSDGEQY
TRBV7-6 ASSQGQVIRETQY
TRBV19 ASSVGLAVVLSGANVLT
TRBV6-5 ASSYSTGFLHGQY
TRBV10-3 AISVVSGSLFNEQF
TRBV4-3 ASSQESIFNTEAF
TRBV21-1 ASSKSRDFSSYNEQF
TRBV25-1 ASSEGGLLLTDTQY
TRBV28 ASSPSPPTGTEAF
TRBV4-1 ASSQDGAGGTDTQY
TRBV5-5 ASNRGGARDEQY
TRBV2 ASRLGQGSDEQY
TRBV5-6 ASSLGWRGIFTSTDTQY
TRBV5-4 ASSSAGAANYGYT
TRBV7-2 ASRENTGELF